Listed here is a single T cell receptor (beta chain). The antigen is undetermined. These data originate in a study of cytomegalovirus exposure and HLA in healthy donors. Study-wide context: Clustering assigned about four fifths of the approximately 400 genotyped donors to the Caucasian-associated ancestry cluster.

Germline-derived CDR1 and CDR2 are GTSNPN and SVGIG (reference sequence). V was trimmed by 0 bases and J by 3 bases, leaving 5 bases between them. The CDR3 is made up of 12 amino acids. General study findings and limits: It has been reported that TCR beta sequences accurately predicted the HLA-A and HLA-B alleles of most subjects. Per a later analysis, HLA-associated TCR beta chains showed more clonal expansion than other, equally common TCR beta chains.

Primers included in the PCR were 60 Vbeta and 13 Jbeta primers. Method: immunoSEQ multiplex PCR; TCRdb's copy keeps in-frame clones and lacks some. The table shows 110,000 or so clones, with 70% to 80% occurring only once. Source material: PBMCs. The genes are TRBV30 and TRBJ1-1; no clear D gene. The receptor was derived from a middle-aged man in good health and CMV-seronegative. Here the CDR3 DNA reads TGTGCCTGGAGTGTATCAGACACTGAAGCTTTCTTT. Translation: CAWSVSDTEAFF.